These 13 T cell receptor beta chains originate from one sample sequenced in a study of OX40 agonist ivuxolimab in advanced cancers. Produced via immunoSEQ multiplex PCR; TCRdb's table is partial and in-frame only. Of over 40,000 clones listed, around 86% are singletons. The sequencing used CD4+ or CD8+ T cells sorted from blood, collected in a trial of the OX40 agonist ivuxolimab. These receptors originate from an adult with an advanced solid tumor such as melanoma, head and neck, liver or kidney cancer.

The chain joins TRBV9 to TRBJ1-6; D is undetermined. Germline V gene lookup returns CDR1 SGDLS and CDR2 YYNGEE. Trimming shortened V by 0 bases and J by 10 bases, and 14 bases separated the two germline ends. The CDR3 covers 15 residues. The CDR3 coding sequence is TGTGCCAGCAGCGTAGGGGCGGAGGGTGGGTCACCCCTCCACTTT. Protein product: CASSVGAEGGSPLHF.

The chain uses TRBV6-1 and TRBJ2-7; 8 bases line up with TRBD1. Looked up from germline, CDR1 is MNHNS and CDR2 is SASEGT. The CDR3 totals 13 residues. After removal of 9 bases from V and 4 bases from J, the junction contained 8 bases not matched to a gene. The CDR3 nucleotides are TGTGCCAGTACCGGGACAGGTGATTACGAGCAGTACTTC. It translates to CASTGTGDYEQYF.

CDR3 in amino acids: CASSLAGGQAGNTIYF. The CDR3 nucleotides read TGTGCCAGCAGCTTGGCCGGGGGTCAGGCTGGAAACACCATATATTTT. This chain connects TRBV5-6 to TRBJ1-3; the D gene is possibly TRBD1 (5 bases). This CDR3 contains 16 residues. In germline, CDR1 is SGHDT, CDR2 YYEEEE. V was clipped by 0 bases and J by 2 bases, with 12 bases between them. The full variable domain, with the rest looked up from reference TRBV5-6 and TRBJ1-3, is DAGVTQSPTHLIKTRGQQVTLRCSPKSGHDTVSWYQQALGQGPQFIFQYYEEEERQRGNFPDRFSGHQFPNYSSELNVNALLLGDSALYLCASSLAGGQAGNTIYFGEGSWLTVV.

The chain combines TRBV5-6 with TRBJ1-6; D is unclear. Germline loops: CDR1 SGHDT, CDR2 YYEEEE. V lost 0 bases and J 8 bases, leaving 3 bases between the germline ends. This CDR3 is built from 12 residues. The CDR3 is CASSLEDSPLHF. The CDR3 nucleotides read TGTGCCAGCAGCTTGGAAGATTCACCCCTCCACTTT.

The chain combines TRBV5-1 with TRBJ2-2; D gene unclear. Trimming cost V 6 bases and J 0 bases, with 12 bases left between them. Germline V CDR1 and CDR2: SGHRS, YFSETQ. The CDR3 totals 15 residues. CDR3 protein: CASTVGPTNTGELFF. Written as DNA, the CDR3 is TGCGCCAGCACGGTGGGCCCCACGAACACCGGGGAGCTGTTTTTT. Looking up the rest from reference TRBV5-1 and TRBJ2-2 gives the full variable domain: KAGVTQTPRYLIKTRGQQVTLSCSPISGHRSVSWYQQTPGQGLQFLFEYFSETQRNKGNFPGRFSGRQFSNSRSEMNVSTLELGDSALYLCASTVGPTNTGELFFGEGSRLTVL.

V and J are TRBV29-1 and TRBJ2-3; D not resolved. Germline CDR1 reads SQVTM; CDR2 reads ANQGSEA. Trimming cost V 3 bases and J 2 bases, with 6 bases left between them. The CDR3 consists of 12 residues. For the CDR3, the DNA is TGCAGCGTTGACGAGGTCACAGATACGCAGTATTTT. The encoded protein is CSVDEVTDTQYF.

This clone was seen only once. The rearrangement links TRBV19 to TRBJ1-6, with D uncertain. Germline CDR1 is LNHDA and CDR2 is SQIVND (reference sequence). V shed 7 bases and J shed 12 bases, with 22 bases lying between them. The CDR3 length is 15 residues. The DNA for the CDR3 is TGTGCCAGTACCCCATCCCCAGGATTTCTAGGACCCCTCCACTTT. The encoded protein is CASTPSPGFLGPLHF. The entire variable domain, with the rest obtained from reference TRBV19 and TRBJ1-6, is as follows: DGGITQSPKYLFRKEGQNVTLSCEQNLNHDAMYWYRQDPGQGLRLIYYSQIVNDFQKGDIAEGYSVSREKKESFPLTVTSAQKNPTAFYLCASTPSPGFLGPLHFGNGTRLTVT.

The chain couples TRBV10-2 to TRBJ1-4; D call uncertain. Trimming stripped 4 bases from V and 5 bases from J, with 14 bases between. CDR3 length: 15 residues. The V gene's germline CDR1 is WSHSY and CDR2 SAAADI. The CDR3 nucleotides read TGCGCCAGCAGTGGGAAGGCCCTTCCGAATGAAAAACTGTTTTTT. This encodes CASSGKALPNEKLFF.

The chain is built from TRBV7-3 and TRBJ2-1, with a tentative D call TRBD2 (6 bases). V lost 5 bases and J lost 10, with 15 bases in between. The CDR3 runs to 13 residues. Germline CDR1 is SGHTA and CDR2 is FQGTGA. The CDR3 reads CASSAGKGREQFF. CDR3 DNA sequence: TGTGCCAGCAGCGCGGGAAAGGGTCGCGAGCAGTTCTTC.

V gene TRBV19 combines with J gene TRBJ2-1; possibly TRBD1 or TRBD2 for D (5 bases each). CDR1 and CDR2 (germline): LNHDA, SQIVND (reference sequence). The V end lost 4 bases, the J end lost 10 bases, and 20 bases lay between the germline ends. CDR3 length equals 15 residues. The CDR3 loop is CASSTLGPLAGEQFF. DNA for the CDR3: TGTGCCAGTAGTACCTTGGGACCACTCGCGGGCGAGCAGTTCTTC.

This chain joins TRBV18 and TRBJ2-6; D is unclear. Germline V gives CDR1 KGHSH, CDR2 LQKENI. Trimming cost V 3 bases and J 2 bases, with 5 bases left between them. The CDR3 extends over 14 amino acids. CDR3 sequence reads: CASSPTTGANVLTF. Written as DNA, the CDR3 is TGTGCCAGCTCACCCACCACTGGGGCCAACGTCCTGACTTTC.

The chain uses TRBV5-4 and TRBJ2-7, with D perhaps TRBD2 (7 bases). Germline CDR1 SGHNT, CDR2 YYREEE (reference sequence). V lost 4 bases and J 3 bases, leaving 17 bases between the germline ends. The CDR3 consists of 15 residues. For the CDR3, the DNA is TGTGCCAGCAGCGGGGCGGGGGCGTCTTTCTACGAGCAGTACTTC. Protein product: CASSGAGASFYEQYF.

This sequence joins TRBV5-1 and TRBJ1-6; the match to TRBD1 covers 11 bases. The CDR3 totals 17 residues. Germline values: CDR1 SGHRS, CDR2 YFSETQ. With 0 bases clipped from V and 6 bases from J, the junction kept 5 bases outside the gene matches. Here the CDR3 reads CASSLAPGTGGNSPLHF. CDR3 in DNA: TGCGCCAGCAGCTTGGCCCCCGGGACAGGGGGTAATTCACCCCTCCACTTT.